This T cell receptor beta chain emerged from a study of vaccination and CD4 T cells after COVID-19. Sequencing of DNA taken from cultured CD4+ T cells relied on the Oncomine TCR Beta short-read assay. TCRdb recomputed calls from the PCR reads with MiXCR, one row per CDR3 protein. The sample includes just over 15,000 distinct CDR3 sequences, over 55% of them seen just once. Turning to this clonotype: Its antigen is as yet unknown.

The CDR3 is 14 amino acids. Germline V gives CDR1 MNHEY, CDR2 SMNVEV (reference sequence). The V gene lost 4 bases and the J gene lost 2 bases, with 10 bases spanning the gap. Described treatment: approximately 9-day PBMC culture with coronavirus spike peptide pools or control peptides (ViraFEST assay). Alongside around 10 IU/ml IL-2 and around 10 ug/ml peptide pools, PBMCs were cultured at two million per well. The sequencing sample was made of CD4+ T cells from blood, cultured in vitro. This TCR was sampled from a human donor who had recovered from COVID-19. J is TRBJ2-3 and V is TRBV27; D gene unclear. The CDR3 coding sequence is TGTGCCAGCAGTTCTCAAACGGCCACAGATACGCAGTATTTT. It encodes CASSSQTATDTQYF.